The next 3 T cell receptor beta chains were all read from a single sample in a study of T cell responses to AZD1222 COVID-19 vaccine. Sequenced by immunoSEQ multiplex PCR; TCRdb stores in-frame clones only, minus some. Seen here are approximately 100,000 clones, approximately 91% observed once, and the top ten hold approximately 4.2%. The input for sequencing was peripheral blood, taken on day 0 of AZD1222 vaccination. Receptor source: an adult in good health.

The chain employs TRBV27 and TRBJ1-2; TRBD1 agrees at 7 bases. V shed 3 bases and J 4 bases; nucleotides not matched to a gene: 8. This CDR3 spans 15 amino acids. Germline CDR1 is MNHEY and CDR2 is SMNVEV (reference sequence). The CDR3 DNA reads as TGTGCCAGCAGTTTCCAGACAGGGACGGTCTATGGCTACACCTTC. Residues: CASSFQTGTVYGYTF.

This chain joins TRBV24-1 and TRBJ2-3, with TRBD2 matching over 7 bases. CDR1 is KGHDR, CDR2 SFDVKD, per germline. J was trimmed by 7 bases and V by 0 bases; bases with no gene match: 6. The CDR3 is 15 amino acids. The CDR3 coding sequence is TGTGCCACCAGTGATTTGACTAGCGCCGGAAATACGCAGTATTTT. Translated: CATSDLTSAGNTQYF.

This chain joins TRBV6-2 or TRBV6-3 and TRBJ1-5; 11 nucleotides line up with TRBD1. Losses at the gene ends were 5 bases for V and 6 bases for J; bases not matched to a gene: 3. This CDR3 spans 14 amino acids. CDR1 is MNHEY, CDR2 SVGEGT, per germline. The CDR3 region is CASSRDRGAQPQHF. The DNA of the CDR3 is TGTGCCAGCAGTCGGGACAGGGGGGCTCAGCCCCAGCATTTT.